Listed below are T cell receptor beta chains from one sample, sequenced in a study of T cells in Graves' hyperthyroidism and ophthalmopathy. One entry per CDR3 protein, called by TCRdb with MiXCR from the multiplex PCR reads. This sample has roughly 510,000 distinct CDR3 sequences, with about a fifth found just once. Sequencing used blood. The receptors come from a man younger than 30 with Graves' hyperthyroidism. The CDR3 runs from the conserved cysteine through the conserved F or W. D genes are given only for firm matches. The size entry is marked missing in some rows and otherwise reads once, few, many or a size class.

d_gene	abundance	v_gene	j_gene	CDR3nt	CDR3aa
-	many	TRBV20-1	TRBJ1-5	TGCAGTGCTAGCGGGGGGCCGCAGCCCCAGCATTTT	CSASGGPQPQHF
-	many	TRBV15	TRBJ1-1	TGTGCCACCAGCAGCCCTGGCAACGTGAACACTGAAGCTTTCTTT	CATSSPGNVNTEAFF
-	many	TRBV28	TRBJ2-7	TGTGCCAGCACGAAGGAGGGGGACTTCTACGAGCAGTACTTC	CASTKEGDFYEQYF
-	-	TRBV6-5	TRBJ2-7	TGTGCCAGCAGTTTTGGGGGGTTGGAATACGAGCAGTACTTC	CASSFGGLEYEQYF
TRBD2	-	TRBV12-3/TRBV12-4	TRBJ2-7	TGTGCCAGCAGTCGAAGGGGAGGGACTTTCGAGCAGTACTTC	CASSRRGGTFEQYF
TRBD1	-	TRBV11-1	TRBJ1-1	TGTGCCAGCAGCTCTAACTCAGGACAGGCCCGCACTGAAGCTTTCTTT	CASSSNSGQARTEAFF
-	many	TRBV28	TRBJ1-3	TGTGCCAGCAGTTTTTCACAGGGAGGAAACACCATATATTTT	CASSFSQGGNTIYF
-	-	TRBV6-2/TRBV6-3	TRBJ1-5	TGTGCCAGCAAAAAGGGGAGGGGGAATCAGCCCCAGCATTTT	CASKKGRGNQPQHF
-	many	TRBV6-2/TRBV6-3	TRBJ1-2	TGTGCCAGCAGACATCCCCTCAACTATGGCTACACCTTC	CASRHPLNYGYTF
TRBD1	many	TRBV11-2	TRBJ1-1	TGTGCCAGCAGCTTCCTACACAGGGGATTGCAAGCTTTCTTT	CASSFLHRGLQAFF
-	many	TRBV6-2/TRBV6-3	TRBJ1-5	TGTGCCAGCAGCCCACCCTATCAGCCCCAGCATTTT	CASSPPYQPQHF
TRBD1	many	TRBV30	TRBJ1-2	TGTGCCTGGGAGACAGGGAAGGGCTACACCTTC	CAWETGKGYTF
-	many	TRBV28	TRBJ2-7	TGTGCCAGCAGTACCCGTCGCTACGAGCAGTACTTC	CASSTRRYEQYF
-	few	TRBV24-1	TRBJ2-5	TGTGCCACCAGTGATACAGCAGCAGGGACCCAGTACTTC	CATSDTAAGTQYF
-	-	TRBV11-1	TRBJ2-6	TGTGCCAGCACTAATCCTAGGGGGGTTGGGGCCAACGTCCTGACTTTC	CASTNPRGVGANVLTF
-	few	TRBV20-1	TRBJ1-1	TGCAGTGCTAGAGATCTGGCAGGGATGAACACTGAAGCTTTCTTT	CSARDLAGMNTEAFF
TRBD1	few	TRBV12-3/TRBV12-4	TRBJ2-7	TGTGCCAGCAGTCTCAGACAGGGTACCTACGAGCAGTACTTC	CASSLRQGTYEQYF
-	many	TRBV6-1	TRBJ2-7	TGTGCCAGCAGTGAAGGGGACACCTCCTACGAGCAGTACTTC	CASSEGDTSYEQYF
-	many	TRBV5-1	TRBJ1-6	TGCGCCAGCGCCTCAAGCTCCTATAATTCACCCCTCCACTTT	CASASSSYNSPLHF
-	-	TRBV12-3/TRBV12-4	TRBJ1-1	TGTGCCAGCAGTTTGGGAAAGCCAGGGACCATGAACACTGAAGCTTTCTTT	CASSLGKPGTMNTEAFF
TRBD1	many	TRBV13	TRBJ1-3	TGTGCCAGCAGCCCTAACAGGGGCCACGGAAACACCATATATTTT	CASSPNRGHGNTIYF
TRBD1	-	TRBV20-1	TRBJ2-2	TGCAGTGCGGCCGAACAGGGGGCCGCGAACACCGGGGAGCTGTTTTTT	CSAAEQGAANTGELFF
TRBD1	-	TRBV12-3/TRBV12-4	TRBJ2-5	TGTGCCAGCAGTTTAGTAACGGGACAGGGGCTACAAGAGACCCAGTACTTC	CASSLVTGQGLQETQYF
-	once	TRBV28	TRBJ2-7	TGTGCCAGCAGTTTACGTCTCTGGCAACAGTACTTC	CASSLRLWQQYF
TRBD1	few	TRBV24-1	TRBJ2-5	TGTGCCACCAGTGACCTAGGACAGGGGGAGACCCAGTACTTC	CATSDLGQGETQYF
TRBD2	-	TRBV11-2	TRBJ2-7	TGTGCCAGCAGCTTCCCAGGGACTAGCGGGGGGGCTAGTTCCTACGAGCAGTACTTC	CASSFPGTSGGASSYEQYF
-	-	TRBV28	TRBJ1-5	TGTGCCAGCCGGGACAACAATCAGCCCCAGCATTTT	CASRDNNQPQHF
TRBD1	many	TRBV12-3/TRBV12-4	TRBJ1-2	TGTGCCAGCAGTATCGGGACAGGGGACCACTACACCTTC	CASSIGTGDHYTF
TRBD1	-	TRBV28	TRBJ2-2	TGTGCCAGCTCATCGACAGGGTTCGGGGAGCTGCTTTTT	CASSSTGFGELLF
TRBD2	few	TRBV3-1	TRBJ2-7	TGTGCCAGCAGGCTAGCGGGGAATTACGAGCAGTACTTC	CASRLAGNYEQYF
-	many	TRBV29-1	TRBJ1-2	TGCAGCGTTGATACTATTTGGGCCCAAAGGGAGGATGGCTACACCTTC	CSVDTIWAQREDGYTF
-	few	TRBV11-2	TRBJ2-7	TGTGCCAGCAGCACATCCCCTCGGCTTGTCTACGAGCAGTACTTC	CASSTSPRLVYEQYF
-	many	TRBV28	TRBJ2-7	TGTGCCACCTACGGGGCCTACGAGCAGTACTTC	CATYGAYEQYF
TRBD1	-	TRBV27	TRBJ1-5	TGTGCCAGCAGTTCAACACAGGGGGCTCGGAATCAGCCCCAGCATTTT	CASSSTQGARNQPQHF
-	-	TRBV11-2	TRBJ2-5	TGTGCCAGCAGCTTAGTTACAGGCAGCAGGCAAGAGACCCAGTACTTC	CASSLVTGSRQETQYF
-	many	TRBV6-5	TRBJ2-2	TGTGCCAGCAGTTACTCGACGCTGCAGGAGGGGGGCGGGGAGCTGTTTTTT	CASSYSTLQEGGGELFF
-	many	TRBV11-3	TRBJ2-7	TGTGCCAGCAGCTCGGGGTCTCCCTACGAGCAGTACTTC	CASSSGSPYEQYF
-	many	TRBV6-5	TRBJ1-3	TGTGCCAGCAGTTACGGGCTATCCGCAGGTGGAAACACCATATATTTT	CASSYGLSAGGNTIYF
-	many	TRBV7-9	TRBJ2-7	TGTGCCAGCAGCTTCGGACAGAGTGGGGAGCAGTACTTC	CASSFGQSGEQYF
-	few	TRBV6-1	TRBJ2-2	TGTGCCAGCAGCCCAAACGGGCCCGGGGAGCTGTTTTTT	CASSPNGPGELFF
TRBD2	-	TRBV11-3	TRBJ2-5	TGTGCCAGCATCTCTTCTAGCGGGGGGGCCTATGAGACCCAGTACTTC	CASISSSGGAYETQYF
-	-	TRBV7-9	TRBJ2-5	TGTGCCAGCAGCTTACTCGAGCAGGGGGGTATGAGGACCCAGTACTTC	CASSLLEQGGMRTQYF
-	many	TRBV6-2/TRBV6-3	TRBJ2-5	TGTGCCAGCAGTTACTCTATGGGGGGAGAAGTGGAGACCCAGTACTTC	CASSYSMGGEVETQYF
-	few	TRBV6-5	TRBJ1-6	TGTGCCAGCAGTTACTCTGGGTGGCAGCAACCCCTCCACTTT	CASSYSGWQQPLHF
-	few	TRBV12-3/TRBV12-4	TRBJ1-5	TGTGCCAGCAACATAGGCGGAGGGGCCCAGCATTTT	CASNIGGGAQHF
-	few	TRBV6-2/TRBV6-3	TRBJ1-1	TGTGCCAGCAGTTACTCTTTCAGGGACACTGAAGCTTTCTTT	CASSYSFRDTEAFF
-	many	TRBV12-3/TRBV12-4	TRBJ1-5	TGTGCCAGGTATAGCAATCAGCCCCAGCATTTT	CARYSNQPQHF
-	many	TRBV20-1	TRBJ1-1	TGCAGTGCTAGAGTGGGCCCCCCCACTGAAGCTTTCTTT	CSARVGPPTEAFF
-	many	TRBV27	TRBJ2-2	TGTGCCAGCAGTCGGGTCAACGGGGAGCTGTTTTTT	CASSRVNGELFF
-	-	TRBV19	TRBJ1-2	TGTGCCAGTAGTAAGACAGGAATCTATGGCTACACCTTC	CASSKTGIYGYTF
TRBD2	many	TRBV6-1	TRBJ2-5	TGTGCCAGCTCCCCTCTTAGCGGGGGAAGGGAGACCCAGTACTTC	CASSPLSGGRETQYF
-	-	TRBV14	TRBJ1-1	TGTGCCAGCAGCCAAGATATGAACACTGAAGCTTTCTTT	CASSQDMNTEAFF